What follows are 20 T cell receptor beta chains derived from one specimen sequenced in a study of cytomegalovirus exposure and HLA in healthy donors. Primers: 60 Vbeta forward and 13 Jbeta reverse. Libraries were prepared by immunoSEQ multiplex PCR; TCRdb keeps only in-frame clonotypes and omits some of them. The table includes over 100,000 clones, around 81% detected once. Sequenced sample: PBMCs. These receptors came from a woman aged 25 to 39 in good health and CMV-seronegative.

The chain uses TRBV15 and TRBJ1-3, with a possible D match to TRBD1 (5 bases). V was pared by 0 bases and J by 3 bases, with 15 bases between. CDR1 and CDR2 (germline): LNHNV, YYDKDF (reference sequence). CDR3 size: 17 residues. The CDR3 bases are TGTGCCACCAGCAGAGATCGGCCAGGGCCCTATGGAAACACCATATATTTT. As protein: CATSRDRPGPYGNTIYF.

The chain uses TRBV18 and TRBJ2-1, with unresolved D. There are 16 residues in the CDR3. The V and J ends lost 5 bases and 4 bases respectively, with 18 bases between them. The germline V gene has CDR1 KGHSH and CDR2 LQKENI. The DNA for the CDR3 is TGTGCCAGCTCAGACTTAACACCTCCTGGGTACAATGAGCAGTTCTTC. This sequence encodes CASSDLTPPGYNEQFF.

V is TRBV14 and J is TRBJ2-5; no clear D gene. This CDR3 comprises 13 residues. Germline CDR1 is SGHDN and CDR2 is FVKESK. Trimming shortened V by 4 bases and J by 5 bases, and 11 bases separated the two germline ends. The CDR3 nucleotides read TGTGCCAGCAGCCCCCGGATGAGGGAGACCCAGTACTTC. Its translation: CASSPRMRETQYF.

This chain joins TRBV28 and TRBJ1-1; D not resolved. Germline-derived CDR1 and CDR2 are MDHEN and SYDVKM. CDR3 size: 16 residues. The V end was cut by 2 bases, the J end by 3 bases, with 16 bases between. CDR3 loop: CASSLEVERFDTEAFF. CDR3 coding DNA: TGTGCCAGCAGTTTAGAGGTTGAAAGGTTCGACACTGAAGCTTTCTTT.

The chain employs TRBV2 and TRBJ1-1, with 10 bases aligning to TRBD1. J gave up 1 base and V 11 bases, and 7 bases lay outside the gene matches. CDR1 SNHLY and CDR2 FYNNEI come from the germline V gene. CDR3 length: 14 residues. CDR3 DNA: TGTGCCGGGTTGGACAGGGGGACGAACACTGAAGCTTTCTTT. Its protein product is CAGLDRGTNTEAFF.

V gene TRBV29-1 combines with J gene TRBJ1-2, with TRBD1 as a possible D gene (6 bases). The CDR3 loop spans 11 amino acids. From germline, CDR1 is SQVTM and CDR2 ANQGSEA. In DNA form, the CDR3 reads TGCAGTGGATCGTGGGACAACCGCTACACCTTC. It yields the protein CSGSWDNRYTF.

The sample holds a few counts of this clone. The chain is built from TRBV30 and TRBJ1-5, with a possible D match to TRBD1 (5 bases). This CDR3 comprises 15 residues. Trimming stripped 0 bases from V and 0 bases from J, with 9 bases between. CDR1 and CDR2 from the germline V gene are GTSNPN and SVGIG (reference sequence). CDR3 in amino acids: CAWSVGGVSNQPQHF. CDR3 sequence (DNA): TGTGCCTGGAGTGTTGGGGGGGTTAGCAATCAGCCCCAGCATTTT.

The J gene is TRBJ2-2, the V gene TRBV4-2, with TRBD2 matching over 10 bases. After removal of 0 bases from V and 8 bases from J, the junction contained 9 bases not matched to a gene. CDR1 is LGHNA, CDR2 YNFKEQ, per germline. CDR3 length: 17 amino acids. In nucleotides, the CDR3 is TGTGCCAGCAGCCAAGAAGAGACTAGCGGGTCCTTTGGGGAGCTGTTTTTT. This translates into CASSQEETSGSFGELFF.

This chain joins TRBV5-4 and TRBJ2-1; 12 bases are shared with TRBD2. CDR3 length equals 16 residues. CDR1 is SGHNT and CDR2 is YYREEE in the germline V gene (reference sequence). Trimming took 6 bases from V and 6 from J; bases not matched to a gene: 10. DNA of the CDR3: TGTGCCAGCACCACCGCTAGCGGGAGGGGCTCCAATGAGCAGTTCTTC. It translates to CASTTASGRGSNEQFF.

The V and J genes are TRBV27 and TRBJ2-7; a possible D gene is TRBD1 (5 bases). Per the germline V gene, CDR1 is MNHEY and CDR2 is SMNVEV (reference sequence). The CDR3 runs to 13 residues. The V gene lost 6 bases and the J gene lost 2 bases, with 11 bases spanning the gap. CDR3: CASRARVTYEQYF. The CDR3 region has the DNA TGTGCCAGCAGAGCCAGGGTAACCTACGAGCAGTACTTC.

V is TRBV11-2 and J is TRBJ1-5; TRBD1 might be the D (6 bases). The CDR3 is 16 amino acids. Germline CDR1 SGHAT, CDR2 FQNNGV. With 5 bases removed from V and 1 base from J, the gap between germline ends came to 15 bases. The CDR3 bases are TGTGCCAGCAGCCCAGGGACATTAGGCAGCAATCAGCCCCAGCATTTT. Amino acid sequence: CASSPGTLGSNQPQHF.

The V and J genes are TRBV6-1 and TRBJ2-6; D call uncertain. The CDR3 sequence is 15 residues long. Germline V gene data show CDR1 as MNHNS and CDR2 as SASEGT. Trimming shortened V by 4 bases and J by 0 bases, and 7 bases separated the two germline ends. The CDR3 reads CASSARSSGANVLTF. The CDR3 nucleotides are TGTGCCAGCAGTGCTAGGAGCTCTGGGGCCAACGTCCTGACTTTC.

The chain carries TRBV7-6 and TRBJ2-1; TRBD1 might be the D (6 bases). Trimming cost V 3 bases and J 8 bases, with 14 bases left between them. Germline lookup yields CDR1 SGHVS and CDR2 FNYEAQ. The CDR3 has 14 residues. Written as DNA, the CDR3 is TGTGCCAGCAGCTTTGAGGCAGGGGTGGATGAGCAGTTCTTC. This codes for CASSFEAGVDEQFF.

The chain carries TRBV5-4 and TRBJ2-3; 10 bases fit TRBD2. CDR1 SGHNT and CDR2 YYREEE come from the germline V gene (reference sequence). V was pared by 10 bases and J by 3 bases, with 5 bases of the junction left unmatched. The CDR3 has 13 amino acids. CDR3: CAGRLAGTDTQYF. The CDR3 nucleotides are TGTGCCGGGCGACTAGCGGGTACAGATACGCAGTATTTT.

V gene TRBV30 combines with J gene TRBJ2-1, with D possibly TRBD2 on 6 matching bases. Trimming removed 4 bases at V and 10 bases at J, with 20 bases between. CDR1 and CDR2 from the germline V gene are GTSNPN and SVGIG (reference sequence). The CDR3 has 14 residues. CDR3 loop: CAWTPPPGREEQFF. CDR3 sequence (DNA): TGTGCCTGGACCCCACCCCCAGGGCGGGAAGAGCAGTTCTTC.

The CDR3 loop reads CASSFSIPGQGQETQYF. The CDR3 nucleotides read TGTGCCAGCAGTTTTTCGATTCCGGGACAGGGACAAGAGACCCAGTACTTC. The chain is built from TRBV28 and TRBJ2-5, with 9 bases fitting TRBD1. Germline CDR1 MDHEN, CDR2 SYDVKM. Germline trimming cut 3 bases from V and 2 bases from J; bases unmatched to any gene: 10. The CDR3 extends over 17 amino acids.

The V and J genes are TRBV6-1 and TRBJ2-5; 8 nucleotides align to TRBD1. CDR3 length equals 13 residues. Germline-derived CDR1 and CDR2 are MNHNS and SASEGT. V lost 7 bases and J lost 3; bases outside the gene matches: 4. The CDR3 region has the DNA TGTGCCAGCACCTGGACAGGGAAAGAGACCCAGTACTTC. Protein: CASTWTGKETQYF.

The chain combines TRBV28 with TRBJ2-7; 10 bases line up with TRBD1. This CDR3 comprises 17 residues. V lost 7 bases to trimming and J lost 2 bases; unmatched junction nucleotides: 14. Germline V gives CDR1 MDHEN, CDR2 SYDVKM. CDR3 protein: CASKDSSMGQGTYEQYF. The CDR3 nucleotides read TGTGCCAGCAAAGACTCCTCCATGGGACAGGGGACCTACGAGCAGTACTTC.

This chain joins TRBV14 and TRBJ2-3, with a weak D call TRBD2 (5 bases). This CDR3 has 14 residues. Germline V gene data show CDR1 as SGHDN and CDR2 as FVKESK. Trimming stripped 1 base from V and 9 bases from J, with 14 bases between. DNA for the CDR3: TGTGCCAGCAGCCAAGGGCGGGCCGCTGACACGCAGTATTTT. Its translation: CASSQGRAADTQYF.

The V gene is TRBV6-1, the J gene TRBJ1-2, with D possibly TRBD1 on 5 matching bases. CDR1 is MNHNS, CDR2 SASEGT, per germline. The length of the CDR3 is 16 residues. The V end was cut by 3 bases, the J end by 1 base, with 15 bases between. CDR3 sequence (DNA): TGTGCCAGCAGTGATCAACCCTCGACAGTTAACTATGGCTACACCTTC. Translating gives CASSDQPSTVNYGYTF.